This note documents a single T cell receptor (beta chain) sequence. This clone's antigen is unknown. There are no base qualities to consult, and no much larger clone falls within one base. The data stem from a study of OX40 agonist ivuxolimab in advanced cancers. The study in broad terms: Ivuxolimab, which targeted the costimulatory receptor OX40 (CD134), was an agonistic, fully human IgG2 monoclonal antibody. Intravenous ivuxolimab was administered to patients every 2 weeks at six dose levels: 0.01, 0.1, 0.3, 1.5, 3 and 10 mg/kg. Of the approximately 53 patients in dose escalation, some 19 had hepatocellular carcinoma, some 15 had melanoma, 9 had renal cell carcinoma and 9 had head and neck cancer. The dose-escalation cohort was almost 85% male with a mean age of about 60 years, ranging from roughly 23 to 90. Patients were allowed to have had prior anti-PD-1, anti-PD-L1 or anti-CTLA-4 therapy, and about 40% of the dose-escalation patients had been treated with checkpoint inhibitors. Three dose-escalation patients achieved partial responses, one with hepatocellular carcinoma and two with cutaneous melanoma. Peripheral TCRbeta sequencing aimed to test whether ivuxolimab altered TCR sequence diversity and caused clonal T-cell expansion. The paper describes the monotherapy dose-escalation part (N of about 54 patients) of the phase I trial of ivuxolimab. Points the paper makes about the study in general: Clonal expansion of both CD4+ and CD8+ blood T cells was observed from baseline to week 6 at doses 0.1 to 3.0 mg/kg. Low levels of normalized T-cell clonal expansion were also seen in some nonresponding patients. After ivuxolimab, more expanded clones were found on average in CD8+ T cells than in CD4+ T cells. Antigen specificity was not determined for the clonally expanded peripheral T cells. Partial responders in the 0.1-3.0 mg/kg groups had among the lowest normalized peripheral clonal expansion, especially among CD8+ T cells.

Here V drops 0 bases and J drops 1 base, and the junction holds 5 bases not matched to any gene. From its cysteine to its phenylalanine, the CDR3 spans 17 amino acids. Only CDR3 DNA remains: 51 bases, in frame from the first base. CDR1 and CDR2, looked up from the germline V gene (reference sequence), are PRHDT and FYEKMQ. Patients with autoimmune disease history or receiving systemic immunosuppression were excluded from the trial. Peripheral blood for TCR sequencing was collected from all dose cohorts at baseline, on cycle 4 day 1, and on cycle 7 day 1. The samples were taken from a phase I, first-in-human, multicenter, open-label dose-escalation trial of ivuxolimab. Adults with locally advanced or metastatic melanoma, renal cell carcinoma, hepatocellular carcinoma or head and neck squamous cell carcinoma were enrolled in the trial. Before TCR sequencing, CD4+ T cells and CD8+ T cells from peripheral blood were sorted into separate populations.

For sequencing of the TCRbeta CDR3 region, genomic DNA was extracted from the sorted cells. TCRbeta CDR3 regions were sequenced using the immunoSEQ Assay. In its TCRdb copy, this immuneACCESS table keeps in-frame sequences only and misses some clones. Where compared with another copy, unresolved V genes explain less than half of these, and the others have no known cause. Here the sample has fewer than 70,000 clones; less than 95% occur a single time. The top ten clones comprise about 13% of the sample. Sequencing was performed on CD4+ or CD8+ T cells sorted from blood, taken in a trial of the OX40 agonist ivuxolimab. Recombination connected TRBV13 to TRBJ2-3; TRBD2 fits 9 bases in the junction. The TCR comes from an adult with an advanced solid tumor such as melanoma, head and neck, liver or kidney cancer. CDR3 loop: CASSLGTSGSGTDTQYF. The nucleotide sequence is TGTGCCAGCAGCTTAGGGACTAGCGGTTCTGGCACAGATACGCAGTATTTT.